The rows below give T cell receptor beta chains drawn from one sample of a study of beta chain features in type 1 diabetes. Method: immunoSEQ multiplex PCR; TCRdb's copy keeps in-frame clones and lacks some. The sample carries 810,000 or so clones, roughly 15% recorded once. The sequenced sample consisted of naive CD4+ T cells from blood. The receptors were sampled from a woman under 30 in good health. Each CDR3 is given with its conserved first and last residue. The D gene is left open where the match is weak. For some rows the clone size is stated as once, few or many, or as a class when expanded; others skip it.

V gene: TRBV2
D gene: TRBD2
J gene: TRBJ2-3
clone size: few
CDR3 protein: CASSLAAFTDTQYF
CDR3 DNA: TGTGCCAGCAGTCTAGCGGCGTTCACAGATACGCAGTATTTT

V gene: TRBV4-2
D gene: NA
J gene: TRBJ2-3
clone size: NA
CDR3 protein: CASSLTESTDTQYF
CDR3 DNA: TGTGCCAGCAGCTTGACGGAGAGCACAGATACGCAGTATTTT

V gene: TRBV7-3
D gene: NA
J gene: TRBJ2-5
clone size: NA
CDR3 protein: CASSSGLGETQYF
CDR3 DNA: TGTGCCAGCAGCTCGGGCTTAGGAGAGACCCAGTACTTC

V gene: TRBV7-8
D gene: TRBD1
J gene: TRBJ1-3
clone size: NA
CDR3 protein: CASSNTGGTYTIYF
CDR3 DNA: TGTGCCAGCAGCAATACAGGGGGCACCTACACCATATATTTT

V gene: TRBV14
D gene: NA
J gene: TRBJ1-2
clone size: NA
CDR3 protein: CASSQDPTYGYTF
CDR3 DNA: TGTGCCAGCAGCCAAGACCCCACCTATGGCTACACCTTC

V gene: TRBV11-1
D gene: NA
J gene: TRBJ1-2
clone size: NA
CDR3 protein: CASSLSGSYGYTF
CDR3 DNA: TGTGCCAGCAGCTTATCAGGGAGCTATGGCTACACCTTC

V gene: TRBV10-3
D gene: TRBD2
J gene: TRBJ2-3
clone size: NA
CDR3 protein: CAISDGRETDTQYF
CDR3 DNA: TGTGCCATCAGTGACGGGAGGGAGACAGATACGCAGTATTTT

V gene: TRBV4-3
D gene: NA
J gene: TRBJ1-1
clone size: NA
CDR3 protein: CASSQRMNTEAFF
CDR3 DNA: TGCGCCAGCAGCCAGCGTATGAACACTGAAGCTTTCTTT

V gene: TRBV5-6
D gene: NA
J gene: TRBJ2-7
clone size: few
CDR3 protein: CASSQQGHEQYF
CDR3 DNA: TGTGCCAGCAGCCAACAGGGCCACGAGCAGTACTTC

V gene: TRBV5-1
D gene: TRBD2
J gene: TRBJ2-1
clone size: few
CDR3 protein: CASSREAGAVYEQFF
CDR3 DNA: TGCGCCAGCAGCCGAGAGGCGGGAGCAGTCTATGAGCAGTTCTTC

V gene: TRBV2
D gene: TRBD2
J gene: TRBJ2-2
clone size: NA
CDR3 protein: CASSPRGLATGELFF
CDR3 DNA: TGTGCCAGCAGTCCACGGGGACTAGCGACCGGGGAGCTGTTTTTT

V gene: TRBV19
D gene: TRBD1
J gene: TRBJ2-7
clone size: few
CDR3 protein: CASTGQGTHEQYF
CDR3 DNA: TGTGCCAGTACAGGACAGGGAACCCACGAGCAGTACTTC

V gene: TRBV2
D gene: TRBD2
J gene: TRBJ2-1
clone size: few
CDR3 protein: CASRGGREPTTLGEQFF
CDR3 DNA: TGTGCCAGCAGGGGCGGGAGGGAACCGACCACTCTCGGTGAGCAGTTCTTC

V gene: TRBV15
D gene: TRBD1
J gene: TRBJ2-5
clone size: NA
CDR3 protein: CATSTRDSQETQYF
CDR3 DNA: TGTGCCACCAGCACCCGGGACAGTCAAGAGACCCAGTACTTC

V gene: TRBV9
D gene: TRBD1
J gene: TRBJ1-2
clone size: few
CDR3 protein: CASSPRTGTGYTF
CDR3 DNA: TGTGCCAGCAGCCCACGGACAGGGACTGGCTACACCTTC

V gene: TRBV5-4
D gene: NA
J gene: TRBJ2-2
clone size: NA
CDR3 protein: CASSYNPANTGELFF
CDR3 DNA: TGTGCCAGCAGCTATAACCCCGCGAACACCGGGGAGCTGTTTTTT

V gene: TRBV6-6
D gene: NA
J gene: TRBJ2-1
clone size: NA
CDR3 protein: CASSYGYGEQFF
CDR3 DNA: TGTGCCAGCAGTTACGGATACGGTGAGCAGTTCTTC